The rows below give T cell receptor beta chains drawn from one sample of a study of T cell repertoires in cytomegalovirus infection. No antigens are known for them. TCRdb reanalysed the reads using MiXCR and keeps one entry per CDR3 protein. The sample comprises around 300,000 distinct CDR3 sequences, around 20% of which are singletons, and roughly a fifth rests with the top ten. Sequencing used cultured PBMCs, obtained from culture after CMV antigen stimulation. These receptors came from a human donor in good health (CMV status not recorded). Some clones in this sample may be carry-over from other donors' samples. Both conserved end residues are trimmed from each CDR3. Fields, in order: V gene, clone size, CDR3 protein. Some rows have no size entry. The others give once, few or many, or a class for an expanded clone.

>TRBV4-1|NA
ASQTEENTGELF
>TRBV6-4|NA
ASSRRGSGELF
>TRBV27|few
ASSSGVTETQY
>TRBV4-1|few
ASSQGRGGELF
>TRBV7-2|NA
ASSPATDTQY
>TRBV19|NA
ASSMDRRMNTEAF
>TRBV6-5|many
ASSYSIAGSTDTQY
>TRBV6-1|many
ASNSGWNNYGYT
>TRBV18|many
ASSPEGDSPLH
>TRBV19|few
ATRRVVGADTQY
>TRBV7-4|NA
ASRSGRTAYNEQF
>TRBV11-2|NA
ASSLVEGVNQPQH
>TRBV28|NA
ASSLNWDREYSNQPQH
>TRBV5-4|NA
ASSKDRGDGGELF
>TRBV7-8|many
ASSLSTNREIFGKNIQY
>TRBV4-1|few
ASSQDPYSNQPQH
>TRBV18|NA
ASSDGTSGSFSYEQY
>TRBV7-2|many
ASSPTVQETQY
>TRBV29-1|few
SVEGAKSKSYNEQF
>TRBV2|NA
ASSGKTYYGYT
>TRBV27|NA
ASSSRRGETQY
>TRBV19|few
ASFRGTRAGDAF
>TRBV7-2|many
ASSLRTSGRAGSYNEQF
>TRBV5-4|few
ASSFPTGQGGSPLH
>TRBV6-5|NA
ASSWRASGAKGNEQF
>TRBV10-3|NA
AISPGQGGSGANVLT
>TRBV29-1|NA
SVDTGVDEQY
>TRBV19|NA
ASSTLAGSSYEQY
>TRBV12-3/TRBV12-4|few
ASSLTQRNEQF
>TRBV20-1|once
SAPTTTSYEQY
>TRBV6-5|NA
ASSEQGLYGYT
>TRBV7-9|NA
ASSLRQGIANTGELF
>TRBV7-9|many
ASSLVTGNTIY
>TRBV7-2|NA
ASSFQQDSYEQY
>TRBV12-3/TRBV12-4|NA
ASNLAGAGYEQY
>TRBV4-2|NA
ASSPDPDRASYGYT
>TRBV20-1|NA
SARVSGQDYNSPLH
>TRBV27|NA
ASSLSPRRREQY
>TRBV5-4|NA
ASSSYYGSSYNEQF
>TRBV7-8|many
ATFGLATNNEQF
>TRBV11-2|NA
ASSLQGRRAEAF
>TRBV30|NA
AWSVWGPNTEAF
>TRBV7-2|many
ASTMILAGGNEQF
>TRBV27|many
ASSPQRVREYNEQF
>TRBV28|NA
ASNHMGDSNQPQH
>TRBV19|many
ASSIGLTSYEQY
>TRBV6-5|few
ASRSQGWDSPLH
>TRBV13|many
ASSLEGQGGEKLF
>TRBV28|NA
ASNPGGIGEKLF
>TRBV12-3/TRBV12-4|many
ASSPPTGNTIY
>TRBV11-3|NA
ASSPGGPGNTIY
>TRBV13|many
ASKSPSGKQF
>TRBV7-9|few
ASSLGRRLNYGYT
>TRBV7-2|NA
ASSLVPATNTEAF
>TRBV12-3/TRBV12-4|NA
ASSSLGQGAGSYEQY
>TRBV24-1|NA
ATRLGNGETQY
>TRBV5-1|few
ASSLAGSWSNTGELF